These T cell receptor beta chains were read from a single sample in a study of blood T cell repertoires in COVID-19. The method was immunoSEQ multiplex PCR; TCRdb's version includes in-frame clones alone and lacks a portion of them. The sample includes approximately 100,000 clones, 80% to 95% of them seen just once. The source material was peripheral blood. These receptors originate from a man between 60 and 70 years old with acute or convalescent COVID-19. Each CDR3 is given with its conserved first and last residue. Each record gives: D gene, V gene, J gene, clone size, CDR3 DNA, CDR3 protein. D genes are given only for firm matches. Part of the rows lack a size; the others show once, few, many or a class for expanded clones.

NA	TRBV11-2	TRBJ2-4	NA	TGTGCCAGCAGCCCCCTTTCGGACATTCAGTACTTC	CASSPLSDIQYF
TRBD2	TRBV2	TRBJ2-1	NA	TGTGCCAGCAGTGAAGCGGGACTAGCGGGCAATGAGCAGTTCTTC	CASSEAGLAGNEQFF
NA	TRBV12-1	TRBJ2-1	NA	TGTGCCAGCAGCGCCAGACAGAAACATTCCTACAATGAGCAGTTCTTC	CASSARQKHSYNEQFF
TRBD2	TRBV7-8	TRBJ2-5	NA	TGTGCCAGCAGCTTAGCGGGGACGGGAGGGCAGTACTTC	CASSLAGTGGQYF
TRBD2	TRBV5-1	TRBJ2-1	NA	TGCGCCAGCAGCTTAATAAACGCGGGAGCGGTCAGCAATGAGCAGTTCTTC	CASSLINAGAVSNEQFF
TRBD2	TRBV29-1	TRBJ2-6	NA	TGCAGCGTTGAAGATCAGGAGGGAGGGCCTCACGTCCTGACTTTC	CSVEDQEGGPHVLTF
NA	TRBV5-1	TRBJ1-1	NA	TGCGCCAGCAGTTCAGCCAATCCGGACAGAGAAGCTTTCTTT	CASSSANPDREAFF
NA	TRBV5-1	TRBJ1-5	NA	TGCGCCAGCAGCTTGGGGGGGGAAGGTCAGCCCCAGCATTTT	CASSLGGEGQPQHF
TRBD1	TRBV27	TRBJ2-1	NA	TGTGCCAGCAGTTTCTACTCCAGGGGGTCCTACAATGAGCAGTTCTTC	CASSFYSRGSYNEQFF
NA	TRBV6-2/TRBV6-3	TRBJ1-1	NA	TGTGCCAGCAGTTTCTCCCACGGGAACACTGAAGCTTTCTTT	CASSFSHGNTEAFF
NA	TRBV29-1	TRBJ1-5	NA	TGCAGCGTATGTGACAGTTACAATCAGCCCCAGCATTTT	CSVCDSYNQPQHF
NA	TRBV3-1/TRBV3-2	TRBJ2-2	NA	TGTGCCAGCAGCCAAATGGCATACACCGGGGAGCTGTTTTTT	CASSQMAYTGELFF
NA	TRBV19	TRBJ2-2	NA	TGTGCCAGTAGTATGGTGCCCGGCAGGGGGGAGCTGTTTTTT	CASSMVPGRGELFF
NA	TRBV7-8	TRBJ2-2	NA	TGTGCCAGCAAGTGGAGGATGACCGGGGAGCTGTTTTTT	CASKWRMTGELFF
TRBD2	TRBV5-8	TRBJ2-7	NA	TGTGCCAGCACCTCATCCGGGGGGACTACCGAGGGCGGGCAGTACTTC	CASTSSGGTTEGGQYF
NA	TRBV15	TRBJ1-6	NA	TGTGCCACCAGCAGGGAGAGCTCCTATAATTCACCCCTCCACTTT	CATSRESSYNSPLHF
TRBD1	TRBV27	TRBJ2-5	NA	TGTGCCAGCAGTTTATCGGGCAGGGGGCGCGTCCGGACCCAGTACTTC	CASSLSGRGRVRTQYF
TRBD1	TRBV11-2	TRBJ2-3	NA	TGTGCCAGCAGCTCCCGACGGACAGGGACGGGAACAACAGATACGCAGTATTTT	CASSSRRTGTGTTDTQYF
NA	TRBV11-3	TRBJ1-1	once	TGTGCCAGCAGCTTATTGGCTCCCGCTGAAGCTTTCTTT	CASSLLAPAEAFF
TRBD1	TRBV6-4	TRBJ2-2	few	TGTGCCAGCAGTGACTTAGGACAGGGCGGCACCGGGGAGCTGTTTTTT	CASSDLGQGGTGELFF
TRBD2	TRBV15	TRBJ2-7	NA	TGTGCCACCAGACTAGCGGTGAGCTCCTACGAGCAGTACTTC	CATRLAVSSYEQYF
NA	TRBV5-1	TRBJ1-3	NA	TGCGCCAGTCAAGCGGGAAATGGAAACACCATATATTTT	CASQAGNGNTIYF
NA	TRBV28	TRBJ1-5	NA	TGTGCCAGCAGTGGAGGGACTTATAGCAATCAGCCCCAGCATTTT	CASSGGTYSNQPQHF
NA	TRBV24-1	TRBJ2-3	NA	TGTGCCACCAGTGATTCGCGCCGGGGAATGGGCACAGATACGCAGTATTTT	CATSDSRRGMGTDTQYF
TRBD1	TRBV5-1	TRBJ1-6	NA	TGCGCCAGCAGCAGACAGGGGTCGAGCTCCTATAATTCACCCCTCCACTTT	CASSRQGSSSYNSPLHF
NA	TRBV30	TRBJ2-2	once	TGTGCCGGAAACAGGGCTCCCGGGGAGCTGTTTTTT	CAGNRAPGELFF
TRBD1	TRBV19	TRBJ2-1	NA	TGTGCCAAGTCAGGGGGCCGACACAATGAGCAGTTCTTC	CAKSGGRHNEQFF
TRBD2	TRBV10-3	TRBJ2-2	NA	TGTGCCATCAGTAGAGCGGGAGAAACCGGGGAGCTGTTTTTT	CAISRAGETGELFF
NA	TRBV5-1	TRBJ2-1	NA	TGCGCCAGCAGCTTTTCTTGGACGGGGAGCTCCTACAATGAGCAGTTCTTC	CASSFSWTGSSYNEQFF
NA	TRBV5-1	TRBJ2-1	NA	TGCGCCAGCAGCCCAGGGGTGGACAATGAGCAGTTCTTC	CASSPGVDNEQFF
NA	TRBV19	TRBJ1-5	NA	TGTGCCAGTAGTATCCAGGGGCGGACAGTCGGCAATCAGCCCCAGCATTTT	CASSIQGRTVGNQPQHF
NA	TRBV7-9	TRBJ2-5	NA	TGTGCCAGCAGCGTAGGAGGAGAGACCCAGTACTTC	CASSVGGETQYF
TRBD2	TRBV19	TRBJ2-3	NA	TGTGCCACTAGAGGTTTTGAGCGGGGTAGAGATACGCAGTATTTT	CATRGFERGRDTQYF
TRBD1	TRBV3-1/TRBV3-2	TRBJ2-5	NA	TGTGCCAGCAGCCAGCCGGGACAGGCTGATCAAGAGACCCAGTACTTC	CASSQPGQADQETQYF
NA	TRBV6-2/TRBV6-3	TRBJ1-1	NA	TGTGCCAGCAGTTACATAGGGGTGGGCACTGAAGCTTTCTTT	CASSYIGVGTEAFF
NA	TRBV10-1	TRBJ1-1	NA	TGCGCCAGCAGTGAGTCGGGGGGATGGACTGAAGCTTTCTTT	CASSESGGWTEAFF
NA	TRBV5-1	TRBJ1-1	NA	TGCGCCAGCAGCCCGGGTTTGACAGTACCGAACACTGAAGCTTTCTTT	CASSPGLTVPNTEAFF
NA	TRBV6-5	TRBJ2-5	NA	TGTGCCAGCCGAGGGATGGAGACCCAGTACTTC	CASRGMETQYF
TRBD2	TRBV6-2/TRBV6-3	TRBJ2-3	NA	TGTGCCAGCAGTTACGTGGCGGGAGCTAGCACAGATACGCAGTATTTT	CASSYVAGASTDTQYF
NA	TRBV5-4	TRBJ2-3	NA	TGTGCCAGCAGCCCTTGGACAGGCACAGATACGCAGTATTTT	CASSPWTGTDTQYF
TRBD1	TRBV11-2	TRBJ1-6	NA	TGTGCCAGCAGCCGCTTCGGACAGGCGAGCTCCTATAATTCACCCCTCCACTTT	CASSRFGQASSYNSPLHF
TRBD2	TRBV27	TRBJ2-1	NA	TGTGCCAGCTGGGATGCAGCGGGGAGCTCCTACAATGAGCAGTTCTTC	CASWDAAGSSYNEQFF